This T cell receptor beta chain was sequenced during a study of identical twins. Through template switching, a universal primer site was introduced, and the cDNA contained unique molecular identifiers. TCRdb redid the calling of the 5' RACE reads with MiXCR, one entry per CDR3 protein. The sample holds hundreds of thousands of distinct CDR3 sequences, 5.5% to 7.5% seen once. Germline CDR1 and CDR2: SGDLS and YYNGEE. The CDR3 covers 16 residues. Trimming stripped 4 bases from V and 6 bases from J, with 20 bases between. This clonotype was observed many times. Sequenced: naive T cells sorted from blood. The receptor was isolated from a man aged 18 to 30 in good health. The V and J genes are TRBV9 and TRBJ2-1, with D unclear. CDR3 DNA: TGTGCCAGCAGCCCAAATGCTGCTCCTCGGCCCAATGAGCAGTTCTTC. As protein: CASSPNAAPRPNEQFF.